Many counts were recorded for the clone carrying this T cell receptor beta chain. The target antigen is unknown. In germline, CDR1 is PRHDT, CDR2 FYEKMQ (reference sequence). Trimming pared 5 bases from V and 6 bases from J, leaving 14 bases between. The CDR3 sequence is 14 residues long. The source of the sample is a study of T cells in Graves' hyperthyroidism and ophthalmopathy. About the research overall: Once the initial diagnosis was made, peripheral blood was obtained before any treatment.

Study outcomes and limitations: Model output signaled ophthalmopathy a median around 6.9 months ahead of onset.

The patients, who ranged from 18 to 65 in age, presented with newly diagnosed hyperthyroidism lasting under 2 months. The study left out patients who had uncontrolled infection, other autoimmune disease, pregnancy or lactation. The investigators amplified TCR beta CDR3 regions from RNA transcripts. Primed by the HTBI set, a first-round RT-PCR was run on the TCR CDR3. TCRdb called the multiplex PCR reads again in MiXCR, with one record for every CDR3 protein. The table has roughly 300,000 distinct CDR3 sequences, approximately 26% seen once; the top ten hold about a quarter. This chain links TRBV13 with TRBJ2-4, with no clear D. The sequence was obtained from a man in his forties with Graves' hyperthyroidism that later progressed to Graves' ophthalmopathy. Sequencing was done on a sample of blood. The CDR3 region has the DNA TGTGCCAGCAGCAACCGACGGTCCGGAAACATTCAGTACTTC. This sequence encodes CASSNRRSGNIQYF.